This TCR beta chain came from a study of human T cells and chemical hapten exposure. This clonotype was seen a few times. TCRdb ran MiXCR on the RACE reads and lists one entry per CDR3 protein. Among 120,000 or so distinct CDR3 sequences listed, approximately 13% were seen once. Trimming removed 1 base from V and 4 bases from J; junction bases left unmatched: 6. The CDR3 sequence is 17 residues long. Germline CDR1 reads MGHRA; CDR2 reads YSYEKL. The time point is: patch test 1, 2 weeks after DPC sensitization. Documented treatment: therapeutic diphenylcyclopropenone sensitization with weekly scalp DPC. From whole blood left unfractionated, total RNA was extracted.

The input for sequencing was whole blood, taken in connection with sensitization to the hapten diphenylcyclopropenone (DPC). The sequence derives from a man aged 18 to 30 with alopecia areata. Some clones in this sample may be carry-over from other donors' samples. The rearrangement links TRBV4-1 to TRBJ2-3, with TRBD2 identical over 12 bases. The DNA of the CDR3 is TGCGCCAGCAGCCAAGGACTAGCGGGGGCCGGGGCAGATACGCAGTATTTT. As protein: CASSQGLAGAGADTQYF.